The 24 T cell receptor beta chains below were found in one sample sequenced in a study of regulatory T cells in long-lasting Graves disease. Relying on iRepertoire HTBI primers and Arm-PCR of CDR3 regions, the team built TCR beta libraries. Each CDR3 protein is one row after TCRdb ran MiXCR on the multiplex PCR reads. Among 250,000 to 400,000 distinct CDR3 sequences listed, under 20% were seen once. Time point indicated: newly diagnosed GD, antithyroid drugs for less than 3 months. PBMC RNA served as the TCR library source. The sample was peripheral blood mononuclear cells (PBMCs), taken at new diagnosis, from a patient treated with antithyroid drugs. All receptors derive from a female donor with Graves disease.

In its sample, this clonotype was seen many times. J is TRBJ2-7 and V is TRBV13, with 7 bases identical to TRBD2. V shed 0 bases, J shed 2 bases, and the junction held 4 bases outside the gene matches. CDR3 length: 15 residues. The germline V gene has CDR1 PRHDT and CDR2 FYEKMQ (reference sequence). The chain's CDR3 is CASSLGSGETYEQYF. In DNA form, the CDR3 reads TGTGCCAGCAGCTTAGGAAGCGGGGAGACCTACGAGCAGTACTTC. Looking up the rest from reference TRBV13 and TRBJ2-7 gives the full variable domain: AAGVIQSPRHLIKEKRETATLKCYPIPRHDTVYWYQQGPGQDPQFLISFYEKMQSDKGSIPDRFSAQQFSDYHSELNMSSLELGDSALYFCASSLGSGETYEQYFGPGTRLTVT.

There are many counts of this clonotype. The genes are TRBV3-1 and TRBJ2-7, with 7 bases identical to TRBD2. Unmatched junction bases numbered 0, after V lost 1 base and J lost 3 bases. The germline gives CDR1 LGHDT, CDR2 YNNKEL (reference sequence). The CDR3 has 13 residues. The CDR3 here is CASSQGGGYEQYF. The DNA of the CDR3 is TGTGCCAGCAGCCAAGGGGGGGGCTACGAGCAGTACTTC.

This clonotype was seen ten or more times. The chain carries TRBV7-8 and TRBJ2-3; D is ambiguous. The CDR3 covers 13 residues. Deletions cut 6 bases from V and 2 bases from J, with 9 bases between. Per germline, CDR1 SGHVS and CDR2 FQNEAQ. The CDR3 DNA is TGTGCCAGCAGTGACACCTACACAGATACGCAGTATTTT. The encoded protein is CASSDTYTDTQYF.

As regards this clonotype: A much bigger clone sits one base away, suggesting this may be a read error. This chain links TRBV6-5 with TRBJ2-5; D call uncertain. The V end was cut by 4 bases, the J end by 5 bases, with 8 bases between. Germline loops: CDR1 MNHEY, CDR2 SVGAGI. The CDR3 is 12 amino acids. The CDR3 DNA follows: TGTGCCAGCAGTTGTCCCCGGGAGACCCAGTACTTC. This codes for CASSCPRETQYF.

This rearrangement joins TRBV5-1 to TRBJ2-1, with TRBD2 identical over 9 bases. The V gene end was trimmed by 4 bases and the J gene end by 6 bases; junction bases not matched to a gene: 5. The V gene's germline CDR1 is SGHRS and CDR2 YFSETQ. The CDR3 totals 14 residues. The CDR3, as DNA: TGCGCCAGCAGCGGCGGGAGGGTCGTCAATGAGCAGTTCTTC. Translating it yields CASSGGRVVNEQFF.

In this sample, this clonotype turned up many times. The chain has TRBV28 and TRBJ1-1; D gene uncertain. V dropped 10 bases and J dropped 4 bases, with 19 bases sitting between them. The CDR3 is 14 amino acids. CDR1 is MDHEN and CDR2 is SYDVKM in the germline V gene. CDR3 residues: CATRFPPSSTEAFF. DNA for the CDR3: TGTGCCACCCGTTTCCCCCCAAGCAGCACTGAAGCTTTCTTT.

The chain has TRBV30 and TRBJ2-7; D is uncertain. Trimming cost V 3 bases and J 3 bases, with 15 bases left between them. The germline V gene has CDR1 GTSNPN and CDR2 SVGIG (reference sequence). The CDR3 is 14 residues long. CDR3 amino acids: CAWSNLGTDYEQYF. CDR3 in DNA: TGTGCCTGGAGCAACCTCGGCACGGACTACGAGCAGTACTTC.

Only one count was recorded for this clonotype. A much larger clone differs from this one at a single base, so this may be a read error. The chain recombines TRBV19 with TRBJ2-1, with 8 bases matching TRBD2. Germline V gene data show CDR1 as LNHDA and CDR2 as SQIVND (reference sequence). The CDR3 spans 16 residues. The V gene end was trimmed by 10 bases and the J gene end by 3 bases; junction bases not matched to a gene: 14. The CDR3 DNA reads as TGTGCCAATAGGCATGAACCGGGACTAGACTACAATGAGCAGTTCTTC. Protein sequence: CANRHEPGLDYNEQFF. Together with reference TRBV19 and TRBJ2-1, the CDR3 gives the full variable domain: DGGITQSPKYLFRKEGQNVTLSCEQNLNHDAMYWYRQDPGQGLRLIYYSQIVNDFQKGDIAEGYSVSREKKESFPLTVTSAQKNPTAFYLCANRHEPGLDYNEQFFGPGTRLTVL.

This clonotype was counted many times. This chain connects TRBV6-2 or TRBV6-3 to TRBJ2-7; D unclear. The CDR3 covers 11 residues. The germline V gene encodes CDR1 MNHEY and CDR2 SVGEGT. V was cut by 6 bases and J by 5 bases, with 8 bases left in between. CDR3 region: CASRLWNEQYF. In DNA form, the CDR3 reads TGTGCCAGCAGGTTGTGGAACGAGCAGTACTTC.

This clonotype was picked up a small number of times. Since a much larger clone is just one base distant, this may be a read error. V and J are TRBV10-3 and TRBJ1-1; possibly TRBD1 for D (5 bases). The CDR3 has 12 residues. Deletions cut 4 bases from V and 6 bases from J, with 9 bases between. Germline CDR1 ENHRY, CDR2 SYGVKD. The CDR3 here is CAISGRVPEAFF. CDR3 coding DNA: TGTGCCATCAGTGGCAGGGTCCCTGAAGCTTTCTTT.

This clonotype was observed many times. V usage is TRBV28 and J usage is TRBJ2-5; TRBD2 matches at 11 bases. Trimming cost V 6 bases and J 5 bases; bases outside gene matches: 5. Germline CDR1 MDHEN, CDR2 SYDVKM. The CDR3 runs to 14 residues. The CDR3, as DNA: TGTGCCAGCAGACGACTAGCGGGATATGAGACCCAGTACTTC. This encodes CASRRLAGYETQYF.

This clonotype was found many times. This sequence joins TRBV7-2 and TRBJ1-1, with D unclear. V was clipped by 2 bases and J by 9 bases, with 13 bases between them. The germline CDR1 and CDR2 sequences are SGHTA and FQGNSA. The CDR3 sequence is 13 residues long. As DNA, the CDR3 is TGTGCCAGCAGCTTATGGGTAGAGGCTAAAGCTTTCTTT. This encodes CASSLWVEAKAFF.

The rearrangement links TRBV19 to TRBJ1-1, with a tentative D call TRBD1 (5 bases). The CDR3 runs 15 residues. The ends were cut back, 1 base at V and 4 bases at J, with 13 bases in the middle. Germline CDR1 and CDR2: LNHDA and SQIVND (reference sequence). CDR3: CASSIGGTGSTEAFF. As DNA, the CDR3 is TGTGCCAGTAGTATAGGGGGGACGGGGAGCACTGAAGCTTTCTTT.

This clonotype has at least ten counts. This chain uses TRBV11-2 with TRBJ2-2; TRBD2 aligns across 9 bases. The V segment lost 0 bases and the J segment 4 bases; nucleotides outside the gene matches: 12. This CDR3 contains 19 residues. Germline V lookup: CDR1 SGHAT, CDR2 FQNNGV. In DNA form, the CDR3 reads TGTGCCAGCAGCTTAGATATAACTAGCGGGCACCCACCCACCGGGGAGCTGTTTTTT. Its translation: CASSLDITSGHPPTGELFF.

A few counts support this clonotype. The V and J genes are TRBV30 and TRBJ2-3, with TRBD1 matching 10 bases. V was pared by 2 bases and J by 1 base, with 9 bases of the junction left unmatched. The CDR3 spans 17 residues. CDR1 is GTSNPN, CDR2 SVGIG, per germline (reference sequence). The CDR3 reads CAWSRRQGAGGTDTQYF. For the CDR3, the DNA is TGTGCCTGGAGTAGGAGACAGGGGGCGGGTGGCACAGATACGCAGTATTTT.

Notes on this clonotype: A much more abundant neighbour one base away suggests this may be a read error. The chain has TRBV19 and TRBJ2-7; D call uncertain. Looked up from germline, CDR1 is LNHDA and CDR2 is SQIVND (reference sequence). The CDR3 totals 15 residues. DNA for the CDR3: TGTGCCAGTGGTATAGATAGTACCAGTTCCTACGAGCAGTACTTC. Protein: CASGIDSTSSYEQYF.

This clonotype was counted ten times or more. The CDR3 here is CASSSNRLVGAYMETQYF. The CDR3 DNA follows: TGTGCCAGCAGTTCCAACCGACTAGTAGGAGCCTATATGGAGACCCAGTACTTC. The V call is TRBV27, the J call TRBJ2-5; possibly TRBD2 for D (6 bases). This CDR3 spans 18 amino acids. CDR1 is MNHEY and CDR2 is SMNVEV in the germline V gene (reference sequence). Trimming removed 4 bases at V and 5 bases at J, with 26 bases between.

This clonotype came up a few times. The V and J genes are TRBV6-2 or TRBV6-3 and TRBJ2-7, with 9 bases identical to TRBD2. The germline CDR1 and CDR2 sequences are MNHEY and SVGEGT. CDR3 length: 16 amino acids. Unmatched junction bases numbered 11, after V lost 4 bases and J lost 4 bases. The CDR3 sequence: CASSSFRASGMYEQYF. As DNA, the CDR3 is TGTGCCAGCAGTTCCTTCAGAGCTAGCGGGATGTACGAGCAGTACTTC.

Ten or more counts support this clonotype. This chain uses TRBV29-1 with TRBJ2-1; D remains unclear. The CDR3 length is 13 residues. V dropped 3 bases and J dropped 8 bases, with 14 bases sitting between them. CDR1 and CDR2 from the germline V gene are SQVTM and ANQGSEA. This CDR3 is CSVDARLGDEQFF. The CDR3 DNA follows: TGCAGCGTTGATGCCCGCCTTGGGGATGAGCAGTTCTTC.

This clonotype was seen at least ten times. The V and J genes are TRBV10-3 and TRBJ1-1; D gene uncertain. The CDR3 spans 12 residues. CDR1 is ENHRY, CDR2 SYGVKD, per germline. Trimming cost V 8 bases and J 3 bases, with 10 bases left between them. The CDR3 DNA is TGTGCCATCGCTGGACTCGACACTGAAGCTTTCTTT. It is translated as CAIAGLDTEAFF.

This clonotype was seen more than once but under ten times. The J gene is TRBJ1-1, the V gene TRBV19; D is unclear. The CDR3 runs 14 residues. V lost 1 base to trimming and J lost 5 bases, with 11 bases between them. CDR1 LNHDA and CDR2 SQIVND come from the germline V gene (reference sequence). For the CDR3, the DNA is TGTGCCAGTAGTATAGGGGAGTGGGGAACTGAAGCTTTCTTT. It encodes CASSIGEWGTEAFF. Combining the CDR3 with reference TRBV19 and TRBJ1-1 gives the whole variable domain DGGITQSPKYLFRKEGQNVTLSCEQNLNHDAMYWYRQDPGQGLRLIYYSQIVNDFQKGDIAEGYSVSREKKESFPLTVTSAQKNPTAFYLCASSIGEWGTEAFFGQGTRLTVV.

The table lists this clonotype with a count of one. V usage is TRBV3-1 and J usage is TRBJ2-3; maybe TRBD2 (5 bases). The V end was cut by 0 bases, the J end by 6 bases, with 13 bases between. CDR3 length: 15 amino acids. From germline, CDR1 is LGHDT and CDR2 YNNKEL (reference sequence). The CDR3 DNA sequence: TGTGCCAGCAGCCAAGATAGAGGGTCGTTTGATACGCAGTATTTT. Encoded protein: CASSQDRGSFDTQYF.

This clonotype showed up just once. Since a far larger clone is one base different, this is likely a read error. V is TRBV11-2 and J is TRBJ2-5, with a tentative D call TRBD2 (5 bases). Between the trimmed V and J ends, which lost 0 bases and 11 bases, there was a span of 13 bases. The CDR3 totals 13 residues. Germline CDR1 reads SGHAT; CDR2 reads FQNNGV. The CDR3 loop reads CASSLEQHREQYF. The CDR3 nucleotides are TGTGCCAGCAGCTTAGAGCAGCATAGGGAGCAGTACTTC.

The gene calls are TRBV5-1 and TRBJ1-1, with D maybe TRBD1 (6 bases). V shed 0 bases and J shed 0 bases, with 12 bases lying between them. Per the germline V gene, CDR1 is SGHRS and CDR2 is YFSETQ. This CDR3 region has 16 residues. The CDR3 DNA reads as TGCGCCAGCAGCTTGGGGGGCCGGGGGCTGAACACTGAAGCTTTCTTT. Encoded protein: CASSLGGRGLNTEAFF.